This T cell receptor beta chain appears in the sequencing data of a study of T cells in Graves' hyperthyroidism and ophthalmopathy. Trimming left V 6 bases short and J 5 bases short, with 19 bases between. The CDR3 consists of 15 residues. Germline lookup yields CDR1 MDHEN and CDR2 SYDVKM. It was RNA transcripts that yielded the amplified TCR beta CDR3 regions. The HTBI set primed first-round TCR CDR3 RT-PCR. TCRdb reprocessed the multiplex PCR reads via MiXCR and lists one record per CDR3 protein. The sample records some 370,000 distinct CDR3 sequences, about a sixth being singletons. On this clonotype: This may come from a read error, since a much larger clone is one base off.

The sequenced material came from blood. This chain uses TRBV28 with TRBJ1-1; possibly TRBD1 for D (5 bases). The sequence was obtained from a woman under 40 with Graves' hyperthyroidism that later progressed to Graves' ophthalmopathy. CDR3 in DNA: TGTGCCAGCAGCAATAGGGGCCCGGGGTGGACTGAAGCTTTCTTT. Amino acids: CASSNRGPGWTEAFF.